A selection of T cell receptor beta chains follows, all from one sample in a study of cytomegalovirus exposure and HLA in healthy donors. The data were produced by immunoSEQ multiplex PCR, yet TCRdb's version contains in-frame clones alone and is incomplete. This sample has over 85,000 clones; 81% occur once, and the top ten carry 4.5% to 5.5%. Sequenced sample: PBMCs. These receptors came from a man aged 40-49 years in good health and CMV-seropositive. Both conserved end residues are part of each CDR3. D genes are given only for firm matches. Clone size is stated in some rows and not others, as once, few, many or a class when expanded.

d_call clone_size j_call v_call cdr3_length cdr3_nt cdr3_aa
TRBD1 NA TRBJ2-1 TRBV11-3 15 TGTGCCAGCAGCCAGGGACAGGGTGCCGCGGGGGAGCAGTTCTTC CASSQGQGAAGEQFF
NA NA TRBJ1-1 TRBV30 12 TGTGCCTGGAGGGGGCTCAGGACTGAAGCTTTCTTT CAWRGLRTEAFF
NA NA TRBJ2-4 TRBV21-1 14 TGTGCCAGCAGCAATTTTGGACAGAAAAACATTCAGTACTTC CASSNFGQKNIQYF
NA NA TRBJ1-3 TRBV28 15 TGTGCCAGCAGTTTGGCGGGTGCCTCTGGAAACACCATATATTTT CASSLAGASGNTIYF
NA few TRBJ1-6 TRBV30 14 TGTGCCCTATCCGGGGGATGGATGAATTCACCCCTCCACTTT CALSGGWMNSPLHF
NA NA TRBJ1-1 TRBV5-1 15 TGCGCCAGCAGTAGCCCTCGAGGGGGTGGGACTGAAGCTTTCTTT CASSSPRGGGTEAFF
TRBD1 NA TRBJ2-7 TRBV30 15 TGTGCCTGGGACTCTCTCGGACAGGGGGCCGACGAGCAGTACTTC CAWDSLGQGADEQYF
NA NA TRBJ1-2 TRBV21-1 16 TGTGCCAGCAGAGGACGGGACACGGACGCTAACTATGGCTACACCTTC CASRGRDTDANYGYTF
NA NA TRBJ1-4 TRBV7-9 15 TGTGCCAGCAGCAGTGCGGAAACAACTAATGAAAAACTGTTTTTT CASSSAETTNEKLFF
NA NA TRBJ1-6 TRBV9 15 TGTGCCAGCAGCGTAGCGCTCGGTAATAATTCACCCCTCCACTTT CASSVALGNNSPLHF
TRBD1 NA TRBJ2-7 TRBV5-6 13 TGTGCCAGCAGACGGACAGGGGGTGGGGAGCAGTACTTC CASRRTGGGEQYF
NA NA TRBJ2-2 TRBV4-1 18 TGCGCCAGCAGCCAACTAGAGCTAGCAGAATCGAACACCGGGGAGCTGTTTTTT CASSQLELAESNTGELFF
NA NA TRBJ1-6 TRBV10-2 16 TGCGCCAGCAGTGAATGGAGGGGCTCCTATAATTCACCCCTCCACTTT CASSEWRGSYNSPLHF
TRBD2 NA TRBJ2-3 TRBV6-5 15 TGTGCCAGCAGCCCACTAGCGGGGGTGACAGATACGCAGTATTTT CASSPLAGVTDTQYF
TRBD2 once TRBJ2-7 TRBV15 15 TGTGCCACCAGCAGAGTAGCGGGAGGGCCCTACGAGCAGTACTTC CATSRVAGGPYEQYF
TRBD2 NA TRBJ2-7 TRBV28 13 TGTGTCAGCCTTAGCGGGAGTGTCCACGAGCAGTACTTC CVSLSGSVHEQYF
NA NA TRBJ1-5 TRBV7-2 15 TGTGCCAGCAGTCCCCTTGAGAGCAGCAATCAGCCCCAGCATTTT CASSPLESSNQPQHF
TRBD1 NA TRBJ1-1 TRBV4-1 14 TGCGCCAGCCGCCTACAGGGGGGGGGCACTGAAGCTTTCTTT CASRLQGGGTEAFF
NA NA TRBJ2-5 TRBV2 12 TGTGCCAGCAGTCCCACGGGGGAGACCCAGTACTTC CASSPTGETQYF
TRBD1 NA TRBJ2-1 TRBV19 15 TGTGCCAGTAGTGCCCGACAGGGCCTGATAGCTGAGCAGTTCTTC CASSARQGLIAEQFF
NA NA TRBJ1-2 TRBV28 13 TGTGCCAGCAGTTTTCGGTCAGGGTATGGCTACACCTTC CASSFRSGYGYTF
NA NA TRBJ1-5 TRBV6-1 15 TGTGCCAGCAGTGAAAATTTAGGACAATATCAGCCCCAGCATTTT CASSENLGQYQPQHF
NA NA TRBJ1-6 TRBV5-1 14 TGCGCCAGCAGCTTAGACAGCAGCCTGGAGCCCCTCCACTTT CASSLDSSLEPLHF
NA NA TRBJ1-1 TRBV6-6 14 TGTGCCAGCAGTTTTTCCAGAAGTCGAACTGAAGCTTTCTTT CASSFSRSRTEAFF
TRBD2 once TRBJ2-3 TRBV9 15 TGTGCCAGCAGCCCCGGGACTAGCGGCGAAACTACGCAGTATTTT CASSPGTSGETTQYF
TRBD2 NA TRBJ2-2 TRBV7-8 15 TGTGCCAGCAGCTCAGCGGGAGTCGGCACCGGGGAGCTGTTTTTT CASSSAGVGTGELFF
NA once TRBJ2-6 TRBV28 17 TGTGCCAGCAGTTTACTCTTAGCCCTGACTGGGGCCAACGTCCTGACTTTC CASSLLLALTGANVLTF
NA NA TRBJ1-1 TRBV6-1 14 TGTGCCAGCAGGATTGGACAGCTGAACACTGAAGCTTTCTTT CASRIGQLNTEAFF
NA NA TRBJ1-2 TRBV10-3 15 TGTGCCATCAGTGAGGCCAAAGGGGTATCCTATGGCTACACCTTC CAISEAKGVSYGYTF